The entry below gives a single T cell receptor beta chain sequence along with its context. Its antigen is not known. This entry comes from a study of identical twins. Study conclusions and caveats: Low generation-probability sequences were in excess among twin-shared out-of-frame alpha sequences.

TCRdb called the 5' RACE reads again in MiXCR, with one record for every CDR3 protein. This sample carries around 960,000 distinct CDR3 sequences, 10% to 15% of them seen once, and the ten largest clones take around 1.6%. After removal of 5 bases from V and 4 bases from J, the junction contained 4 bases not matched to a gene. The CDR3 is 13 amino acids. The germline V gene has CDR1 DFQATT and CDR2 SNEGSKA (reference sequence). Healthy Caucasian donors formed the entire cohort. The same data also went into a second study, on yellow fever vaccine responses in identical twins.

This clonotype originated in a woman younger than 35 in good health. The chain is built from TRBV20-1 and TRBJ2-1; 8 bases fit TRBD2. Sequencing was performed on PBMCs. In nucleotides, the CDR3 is TGCAGTGCTGAGACTAGCGAGTACAATGAGCAGTTCTTC. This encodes CSAETSEYNEQFF.